This T cell receptor (beta chain) was identified during a study of CD8 T cells in ankylosing spondylitis. It was by quantitative 5'-RACE with molecular barcodes that TCR beta libraries were made. TCRdb passed the 5' RACE reads through MiXCR, listing each CDR3 protein once. The sample lists about 360,000 distinct CDR3 sequences, approximately 22% seen once, with about 12% in the top ten. V lost 2 bases and J lost 5, with 12 bases in between. Germline V gene sequence: CDR1 SEHNR, CDR2 FQNEAQ (reference sequence). CDR3 size: 14 residues. A note on this clonotype: Its antigen remains unknown.

Study-wide results and limits: Clones that were linked to disease were CD8+ and were relatively rare in peripheral blood. Several of the motif variants were reported before in synovial fluid and blood from reactive arthritis. Ankylosing spondylitis blood appeared to be characterized by a TCR beta motif of under ten highly homologous variants.

The chain links TRBV7-9 to TRBJ1-1; D unclear. The TCR sequence derives from a male donor with ankylosing spondylitis or in good health (not recorded which). Sequenced: blood, either unsorted or a sorted T cell fraction (not recorded which). CDR3 amino acids: CASSLRGLVTEAFF. The CDR3 region has the DNA TGTGCCAGCAGCTTAAGAGGATTAGTTACTGAAGCTTTCTTT.